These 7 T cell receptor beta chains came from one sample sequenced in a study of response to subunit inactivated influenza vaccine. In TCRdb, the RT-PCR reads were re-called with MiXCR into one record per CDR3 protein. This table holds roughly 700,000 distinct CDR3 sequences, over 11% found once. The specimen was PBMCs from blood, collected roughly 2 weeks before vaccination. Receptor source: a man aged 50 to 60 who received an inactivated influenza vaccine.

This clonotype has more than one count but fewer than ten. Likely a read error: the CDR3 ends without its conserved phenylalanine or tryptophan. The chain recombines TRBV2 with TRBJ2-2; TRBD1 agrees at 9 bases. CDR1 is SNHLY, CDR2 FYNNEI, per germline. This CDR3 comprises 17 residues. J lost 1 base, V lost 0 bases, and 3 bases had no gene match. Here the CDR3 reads CASSEAPGQGNTGELFL. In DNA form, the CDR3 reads TGTGCCAGCAGTGAAGCGCCGGGACAGGGGAACACCGGGGAGCTGTTTCTT.

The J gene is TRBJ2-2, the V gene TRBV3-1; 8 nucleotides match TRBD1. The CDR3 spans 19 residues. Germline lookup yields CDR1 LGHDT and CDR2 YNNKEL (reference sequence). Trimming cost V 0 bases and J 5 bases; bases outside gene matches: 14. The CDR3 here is CASSQDPARTGRRTGELFF. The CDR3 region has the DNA TGTGCCAGCAGCCAAGACCCCGCGAGGACAGGGCGAAGAACCGGGGAGCTGTTTTTT.

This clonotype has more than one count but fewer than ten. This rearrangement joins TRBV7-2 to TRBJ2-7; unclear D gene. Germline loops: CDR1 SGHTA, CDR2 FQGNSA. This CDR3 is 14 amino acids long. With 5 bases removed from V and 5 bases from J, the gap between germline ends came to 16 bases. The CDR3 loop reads CASSPSKRVNEQYF. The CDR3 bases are TGTGCCAGCAGCCCATCAAAAAGAGTCAACGAGCAGTACTTC. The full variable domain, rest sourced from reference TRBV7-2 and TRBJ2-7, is GAGVSQSPSNKVTEKGKDVELRCDPISGHTALYWYRQSLGQGLEFLIYFQGNSAPDKSGLPSDRFSAERTGGSVSTLTIQRTQQEDSAVYLCASSPSKRVNEQYFGPGTRLTVT.

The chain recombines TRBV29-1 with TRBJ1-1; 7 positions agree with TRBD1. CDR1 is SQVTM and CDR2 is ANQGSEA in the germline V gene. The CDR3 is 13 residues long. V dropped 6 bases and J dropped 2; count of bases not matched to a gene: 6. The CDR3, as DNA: TGCAGCGTGGACGACAGGGAAAACACTGAAGCTTTCTTT. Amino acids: CSVDDRENTEAFF.

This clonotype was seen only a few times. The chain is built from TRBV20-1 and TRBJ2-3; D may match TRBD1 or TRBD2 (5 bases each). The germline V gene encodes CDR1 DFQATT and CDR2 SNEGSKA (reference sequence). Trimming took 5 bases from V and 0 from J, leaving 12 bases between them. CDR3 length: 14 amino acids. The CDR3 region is CSAGGGSSTDTQYF. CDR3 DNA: TGCAGTGCTGGGGGTGGGTCTAGCACAGATACGCAGTATTTT.

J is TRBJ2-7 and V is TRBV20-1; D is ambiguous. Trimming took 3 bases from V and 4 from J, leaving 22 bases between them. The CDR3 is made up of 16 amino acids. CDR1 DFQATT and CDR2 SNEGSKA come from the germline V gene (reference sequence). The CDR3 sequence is CSASDEGTSTPYEQYF. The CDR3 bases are TGCAGTGCTAGTGATGAAGGTACCTCAACACCATACGAGCAGTACTTC.

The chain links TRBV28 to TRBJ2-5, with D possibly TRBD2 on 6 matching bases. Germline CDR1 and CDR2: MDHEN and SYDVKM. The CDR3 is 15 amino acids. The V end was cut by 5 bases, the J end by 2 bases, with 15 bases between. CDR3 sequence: CASSTGTVLQETQYF. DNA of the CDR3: TGTGCCAGCAGTACCGGGACTGTACTACAAGAGACCCAGTACTTC.